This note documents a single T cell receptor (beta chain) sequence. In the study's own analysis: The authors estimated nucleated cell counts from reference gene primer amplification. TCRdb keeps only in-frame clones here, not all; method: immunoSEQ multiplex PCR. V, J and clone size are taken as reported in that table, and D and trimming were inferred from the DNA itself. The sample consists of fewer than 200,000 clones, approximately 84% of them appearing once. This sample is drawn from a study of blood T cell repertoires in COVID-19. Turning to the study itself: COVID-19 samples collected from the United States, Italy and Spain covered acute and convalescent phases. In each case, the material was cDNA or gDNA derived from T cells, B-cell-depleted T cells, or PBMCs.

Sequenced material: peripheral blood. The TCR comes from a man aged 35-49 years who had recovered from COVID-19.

Written as DNA, the CDR3 is TGTGCCAGCTCACCATCTTCGGGAAGGGAGACCCAGTACTTC. Translation gives CASSPSSGRETQYF. The chain has TRBV18 and TRBJ2-5; D possibly corresponds to TRBD2 (5 bases). V lost 2 bases and J 5 bases, leaving 12 bases between the germline ends. This CDR3 spans 14 amino acids. Per the germline V gene, CDR1 is KGHSH and CDR2 is LQKENI.